This TCR beta chain was identified in a study of T cells in Graves' hyperthyroidism and ophthalmopathy. Patients aged 18 to 65 had newly diagnosed hyperthyroidism of under 2 months' duration. Exclusion followed for patients with uncontrolled infection, other autoimmune disease, pregnancy or lactation. This sample holds PBMCs from roughly 10 ml fresh peripheral blood. It was RNA transcripts that yielded the amplified TCR beta CDR3 regions. Researchers ran a first-round RT-PCR on the TCR CDR3 using the HTBI primer set. TCRdb itself ran the multiplex PCR reads through MiXCR, one entry per CDR3 protein. The sample shows roughly 800,000 distinct CDR3 sequences, about 38% of them seen only once. This receptor was taken from a man between 18 and 29 years old with Graves' hyperthyroidism. Material for sequencing was blood.

The CDR3 DNA sequence: TGTGCCAGCAGCTATGCCGATAGCGGGAATTCACCCCTCCACTTT. Encoded protein: CASSYADSGNSPLHF. The V gene is TRBV7-8, the J gene TRBJ1-6; D uncertain. Germline assignment: CDR1 SGHVS and CDR2 FQNEAQ. V was shortened by 4 bases and J by 7 bases, with 14 bases between the two germline ends. The length of the CDR3 is 15 residues.